This TCR beta chain was recorded in a study of blood T cell repertoires in COVID-19. Study-wide context: T cells, B-cell-depleted T cells, or PBMCs provided the cDNA or gDNA that served as material.

Clones were read by immunoSEQ multiplex PCR, and TCRdb kept only the in-frame ones, dropping some. The table records under 80,000 clones, approximately 80% of them present only once. The CDR3 runs to 14 residues. The chain employs TRBV12-2 and TRBJ2-7; TRBD2, the table's D call, was not compared with the DNA. TRBV12-2 is a listed pseudogene. Sequencing input: peripheral blood. The clonotype was recovered from a woman aged 60 to 75 with acute or convalescent COVID-19. CDR3 bases: TGTGCAAGTCGCTCCTGCGGATCCCCCTACGAGCAGTACTTC. It specifies CASRSCGSPYEQYF.